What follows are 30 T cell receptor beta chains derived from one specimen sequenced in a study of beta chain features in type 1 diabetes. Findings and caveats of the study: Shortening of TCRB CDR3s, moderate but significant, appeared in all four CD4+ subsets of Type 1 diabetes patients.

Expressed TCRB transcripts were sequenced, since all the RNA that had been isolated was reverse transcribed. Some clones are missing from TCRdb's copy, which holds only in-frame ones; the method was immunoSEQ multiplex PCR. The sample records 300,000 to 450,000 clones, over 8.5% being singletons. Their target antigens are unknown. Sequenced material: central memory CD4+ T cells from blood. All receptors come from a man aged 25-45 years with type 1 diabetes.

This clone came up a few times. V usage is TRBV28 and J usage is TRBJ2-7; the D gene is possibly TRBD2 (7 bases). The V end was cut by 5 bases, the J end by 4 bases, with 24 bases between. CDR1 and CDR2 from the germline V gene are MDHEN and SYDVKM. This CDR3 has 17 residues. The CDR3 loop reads CASSPTRGSGAQYEQYF. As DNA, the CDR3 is TGTGCCAGCAGTCCTACTAGGGGGAGCGGGGCGCAGTACGAGCAGTACTTC.

The CDR3 is CASSITGHEQFF. CDR3 coding DNA: TGTGCCAGCAGTATAACAGGGCATGAGCAGTTCTTC. J is TRBJ2-1 and V is TRBV6-4; tentative D call: TRBD1 (6 bases). This CDR3 comprises 12 residues. Deletions cut 5 bases from V and 8 bases from J, with 10 bases between. Germline CDR1 and CDR2: MRHNA and SNTAGT.

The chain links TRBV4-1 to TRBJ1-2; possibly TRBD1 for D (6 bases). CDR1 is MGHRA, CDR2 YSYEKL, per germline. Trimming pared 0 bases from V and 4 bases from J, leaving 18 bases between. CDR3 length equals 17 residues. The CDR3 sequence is CASSQDLRGATSYGYTF. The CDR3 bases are TGCGCCAGCAGCCAAGATCTTCGGGGGGCGACTTCCTATGGCTACACCTTC.

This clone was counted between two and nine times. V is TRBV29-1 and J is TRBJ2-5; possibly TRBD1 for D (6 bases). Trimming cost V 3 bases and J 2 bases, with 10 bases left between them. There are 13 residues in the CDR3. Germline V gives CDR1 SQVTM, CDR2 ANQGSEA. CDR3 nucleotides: TGCAGCGTTGATGGCAGGGGTCAAGAGACCCAGTACTTC. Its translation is CSVDGRGQETQYF.

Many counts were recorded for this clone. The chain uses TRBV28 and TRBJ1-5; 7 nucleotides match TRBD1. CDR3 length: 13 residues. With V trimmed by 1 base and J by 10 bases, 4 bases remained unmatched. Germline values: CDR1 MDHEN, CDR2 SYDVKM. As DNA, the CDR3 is TGTGCCAGCAGTTTATTGGGACAGAACCCCCAGCATTTT. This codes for CASSLLGQNPQHF.

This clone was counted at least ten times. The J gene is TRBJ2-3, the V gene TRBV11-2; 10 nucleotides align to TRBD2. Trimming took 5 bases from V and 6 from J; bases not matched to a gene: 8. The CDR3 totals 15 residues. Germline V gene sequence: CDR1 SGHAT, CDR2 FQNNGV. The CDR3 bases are TGTGCCAGCAGCCTGGGTAGCGGGAGGTCGGATACGCAGTATTTT. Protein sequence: CASSLGSGRSDTQYF.

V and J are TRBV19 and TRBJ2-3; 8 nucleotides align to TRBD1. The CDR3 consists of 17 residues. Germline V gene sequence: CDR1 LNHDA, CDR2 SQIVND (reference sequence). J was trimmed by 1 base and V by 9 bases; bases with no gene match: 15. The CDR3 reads CASKAGGAYRRTDTQYF. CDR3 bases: TGTGCCAGCAAAGCAGGGGGCGCATATCGGCGCACAGATACGCAGTATTTT.

CDR3 sequence: CASTNSGTGGLEQYF. The CDR3 bases are TGTGCCAGCACCAATTCCGGGACAGGGGGCCTCGAGCAGTACTTC. The chain employs TRBV28 and TRBJ2-7; 12 bases are a match to TRBD1. Trimming at V came to 7 bases and at J to 6 bases, leaving 10 bases not matched to a gene. Per germline, CDR1 MDHEN and CDR2 SYDVKM. The CDR3 is 15 amino acids.

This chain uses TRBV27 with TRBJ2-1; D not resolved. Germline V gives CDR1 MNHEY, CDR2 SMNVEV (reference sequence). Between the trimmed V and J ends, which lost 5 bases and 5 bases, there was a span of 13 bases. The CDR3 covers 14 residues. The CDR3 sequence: CASSDFNTHNEQFF. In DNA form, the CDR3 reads TGTGCCAGCAGTGATTTCAATACGCACAATGAGCAGTTCTTC.

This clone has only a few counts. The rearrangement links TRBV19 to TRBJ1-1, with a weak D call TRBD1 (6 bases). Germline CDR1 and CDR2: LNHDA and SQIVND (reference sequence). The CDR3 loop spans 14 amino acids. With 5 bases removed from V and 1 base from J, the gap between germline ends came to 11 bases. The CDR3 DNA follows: TGTGCCAGTAGTCCCGGACAGAAGAACACTGAAGCTTTCTTT. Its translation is CASSPGQKNTEAFF.

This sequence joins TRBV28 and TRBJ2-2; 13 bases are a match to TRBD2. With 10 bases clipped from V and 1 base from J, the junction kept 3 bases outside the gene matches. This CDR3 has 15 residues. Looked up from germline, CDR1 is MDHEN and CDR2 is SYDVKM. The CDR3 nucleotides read TGTGCCATACTAGCGGGAGGGTTGAACACCGGGGAGCTGTTTTTT. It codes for CAILAGGLNTGELFF.

The CDR3 spells CASRFSTGAGIPEAFF. The CDR3 DNA reads TGTGCCAGCAGGTTCTCAACAGGGGCGGGTATTCCTGAAGCTTTCTTT. The V gene is TRBV28, the J gene TRBJ1-1, with 7 positions matching TRBD1. With 6 bases clipped from V and 6 bases from J, the junction kept 16 bases outside the gene matches. The CDR3 is 16 residues long. Germline V CDR1 and CDR2: MDHEN, SYDVKM.

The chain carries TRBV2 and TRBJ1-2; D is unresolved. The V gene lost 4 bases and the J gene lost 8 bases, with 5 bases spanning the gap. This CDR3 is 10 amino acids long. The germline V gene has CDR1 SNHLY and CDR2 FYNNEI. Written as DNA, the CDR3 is TGTGCCAGCAGTGTTCAAGGCTACACCTTC. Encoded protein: CASSVQGYTF.

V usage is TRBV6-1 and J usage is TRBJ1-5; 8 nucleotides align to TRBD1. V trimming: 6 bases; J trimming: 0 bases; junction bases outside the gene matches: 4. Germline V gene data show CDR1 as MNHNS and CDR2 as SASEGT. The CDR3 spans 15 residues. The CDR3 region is CASSGTGVSNQPQHF. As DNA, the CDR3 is TGTGCCAGCAGCGGGACAGGCGTTAGCAATCAGCCCCAGCATTTT.

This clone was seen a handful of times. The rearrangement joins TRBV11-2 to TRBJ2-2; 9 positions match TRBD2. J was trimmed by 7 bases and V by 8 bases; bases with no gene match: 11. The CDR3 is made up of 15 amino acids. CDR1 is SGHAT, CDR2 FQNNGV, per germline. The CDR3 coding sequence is TGTGCCAGCCGAAGGGCTAGCGGGAATGGCGGGGAGCTGTTTTTT. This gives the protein CASRRASGNGGELFF.

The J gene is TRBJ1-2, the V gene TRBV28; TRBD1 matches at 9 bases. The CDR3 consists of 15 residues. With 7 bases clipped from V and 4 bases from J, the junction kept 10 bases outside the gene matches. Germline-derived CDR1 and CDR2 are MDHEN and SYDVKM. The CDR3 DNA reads TGTGCCAGCACCCTTCCCGGACAGGGGCGCTATGGCTACACCTTC. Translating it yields CASTLPGQGRYGYTF.

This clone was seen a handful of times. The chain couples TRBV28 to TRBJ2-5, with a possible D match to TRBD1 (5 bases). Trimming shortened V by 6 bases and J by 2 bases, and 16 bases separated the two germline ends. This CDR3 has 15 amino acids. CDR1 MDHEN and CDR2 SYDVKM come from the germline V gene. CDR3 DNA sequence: TGTGCCAGCAGCCAAGCCGGACACAAACAAGAGACCCAGTACTTC. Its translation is CASSQAGHKQETQYF.

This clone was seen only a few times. For the CDR3, the DNA is TGTGCCAGCAGTGAAGGCCCCCGAGGAGCCTACGAGCAGTACTTC. Protein: CASSEGPRGAYEQYF. This chain uses TRBV6-1 with TRBJ2-7; D gene uncertain. Trimming took off 1 base at V and 2 bases at J, with 12 bases between the two ends. The CDR3 totals 15 residues. Germline-derived CDR1 and CDR2 are MNHNS and SASEGT.

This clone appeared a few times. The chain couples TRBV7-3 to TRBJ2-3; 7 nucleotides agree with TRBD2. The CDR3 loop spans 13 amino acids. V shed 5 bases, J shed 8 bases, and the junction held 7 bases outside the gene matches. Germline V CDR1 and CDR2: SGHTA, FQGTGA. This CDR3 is CASSLEREGTQYF. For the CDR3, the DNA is TGTGCCAGCAGCCTTGAAAGGGAGGGTACGCAGTATTTT. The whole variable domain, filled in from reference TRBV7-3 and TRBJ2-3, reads GAGVSQTPSNKVTEKGKYVELRCDPISGHTALYWYRQSLGQGPEFLIYFQGTGAADDSGLPNDRFFAVRPEGSVSTLKIQRTERGDSAVYLCASSLEREGTQYFGPGTRLTVL.

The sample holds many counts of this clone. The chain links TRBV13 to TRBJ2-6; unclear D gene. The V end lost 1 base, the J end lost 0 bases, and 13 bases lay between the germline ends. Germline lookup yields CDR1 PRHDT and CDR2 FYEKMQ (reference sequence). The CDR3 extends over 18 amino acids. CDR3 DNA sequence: TGTGCCAGCAGCTTAGAAAGGTTACCTTACTCTGGGGCCAACGTCCTGACTTTC. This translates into CASSLERLPYSGANVLTF.

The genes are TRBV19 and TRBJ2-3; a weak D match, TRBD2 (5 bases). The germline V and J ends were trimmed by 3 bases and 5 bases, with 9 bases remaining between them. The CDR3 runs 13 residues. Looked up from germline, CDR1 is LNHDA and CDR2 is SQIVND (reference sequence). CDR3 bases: TGTGCCAGTAGTATCCTCGAGGGAGATACGCAGTATTTT. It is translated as CASSILEGDTQYF.

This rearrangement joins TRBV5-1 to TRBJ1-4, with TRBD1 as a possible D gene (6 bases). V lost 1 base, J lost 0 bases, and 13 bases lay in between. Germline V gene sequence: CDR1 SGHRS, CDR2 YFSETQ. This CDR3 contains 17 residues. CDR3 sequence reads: CASSLFGGAATNEKLFF. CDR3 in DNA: TGCGCCAGCAGCTTGTTTGGGGGCGCGGCAACTAATGAAAAACTGTTTTTT.

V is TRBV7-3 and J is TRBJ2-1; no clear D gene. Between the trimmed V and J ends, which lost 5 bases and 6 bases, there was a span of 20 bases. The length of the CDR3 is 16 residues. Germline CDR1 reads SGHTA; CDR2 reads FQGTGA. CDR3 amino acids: CASSPRAAAASNEQFF. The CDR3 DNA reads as TGTGCCAGCAGCCCCCGGGCCGCTGCGGCCTCCAATGAGCAGTTCTTC.

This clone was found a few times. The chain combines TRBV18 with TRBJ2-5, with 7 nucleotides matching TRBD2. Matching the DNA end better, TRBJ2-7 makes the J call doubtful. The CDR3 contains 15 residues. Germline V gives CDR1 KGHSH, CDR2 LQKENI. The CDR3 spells CASSPAGEASYEQYF. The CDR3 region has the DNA TGTGCCAGCTCACCAGCGGGAGAGGCCTCCTACGAGCAGTACTTC.

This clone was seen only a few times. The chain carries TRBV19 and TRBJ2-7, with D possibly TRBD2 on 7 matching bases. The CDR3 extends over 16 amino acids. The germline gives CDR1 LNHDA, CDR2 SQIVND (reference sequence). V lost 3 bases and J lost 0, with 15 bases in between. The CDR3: CASSMGARGSSYEQYF. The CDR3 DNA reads TGTGCCAGTAGTATGGGGGCGCGCGGGAGCTCCTACGAGCAGTACTTC.

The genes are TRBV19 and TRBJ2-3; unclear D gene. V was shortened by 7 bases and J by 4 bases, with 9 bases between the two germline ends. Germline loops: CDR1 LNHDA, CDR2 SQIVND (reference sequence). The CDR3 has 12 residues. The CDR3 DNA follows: TGTGCCAGTATTGGAAGGGCAGATACGCAGTATTTT. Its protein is CASIGRADTQYF. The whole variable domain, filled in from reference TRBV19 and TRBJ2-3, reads DGGITQSPKYLFRKEGQNVTLSCEQNLNHDAMYWYRQDPGQGLRLIYYSQIVNDFQKGDIAEGYSVSREKKESFPLTVTSAQKNPTAFYLCASIGRADTQYFGPGTRLTVL.

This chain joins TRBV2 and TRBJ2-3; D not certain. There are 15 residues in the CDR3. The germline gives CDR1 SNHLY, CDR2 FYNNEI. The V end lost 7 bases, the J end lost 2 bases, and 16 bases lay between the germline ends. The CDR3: CASTTAPIPTDTQYF. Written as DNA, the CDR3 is TGTGCCAGCACTACAGCTCCGATACCCACAGATACGCAGTATTTT.

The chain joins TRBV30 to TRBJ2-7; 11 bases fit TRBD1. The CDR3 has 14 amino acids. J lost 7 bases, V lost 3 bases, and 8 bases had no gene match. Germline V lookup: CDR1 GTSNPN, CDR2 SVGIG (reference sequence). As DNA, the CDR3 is TGTGCCTGGAGCACAGGACAGGGGGCTAGGGAGCAGTACTTC. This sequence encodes CAWSTGQGAREQYF. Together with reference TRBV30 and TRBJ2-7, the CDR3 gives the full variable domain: SQTIHQWPATLVQPVGSPLSLECTVEGTSNPNLYWYRQAAGRGLQLLFYSVGIGQISSEVPQNLSASRPQDRQFILSSKKLLLSDSGFYLCAWSTGQGAREQYFGPGTRLTVT.

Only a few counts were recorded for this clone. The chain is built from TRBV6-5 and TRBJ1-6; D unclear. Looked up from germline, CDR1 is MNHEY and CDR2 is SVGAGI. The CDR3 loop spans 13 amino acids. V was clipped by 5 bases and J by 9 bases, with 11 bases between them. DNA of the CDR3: TGTGCCAGCAGTCTGATGAAAATTTCACCCCTCCACTTT. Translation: CASSLMKISPLHF.

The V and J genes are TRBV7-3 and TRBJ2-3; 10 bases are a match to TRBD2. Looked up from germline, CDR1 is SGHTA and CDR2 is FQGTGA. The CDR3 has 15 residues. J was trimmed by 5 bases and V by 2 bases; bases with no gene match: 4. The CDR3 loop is CASSLRLAGVDTQYF. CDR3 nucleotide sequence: TGTGCCAGCAGCTTACGTCTAGCGGGAGTAGATACGCAGTATTTT.